The 10 T cell receptor beta chains listed next were all sequenced from one sample in a study of shared clonotypes between healthy human individuals. Some clones are missing from TCRdb's copy, which holds only in-frame ones; the method was immunoSEQ multiplex PCR. The table records approximately 2.5 million clones, roughly 93% of them present only once. Sequencing was performed on naive CD4+ T cells from PBMCs. Subset noted: CD45RA+ positively selected. The receptors shown here come from a man aged 18-30 years in good health. Some clones in this sample may be carry-over from other donors' samples.

The rearrangement uses TRBV15 and TRBJ1-5, with D uncertain. V lost 0 bases to trimming and J lost 3 bases, with 9 bases between them. CDR1 is LNHNV, CDR2 YYDKDF, per germline (reference sequence). The CDR3 extends over 15 amino acids. CDR3 DNA sequence: TGTGCCACCAGCAGAGAGGTATCTTTCAATCAGCCCCAGCATTTT. The encoded protein is CATSREVSFNQPQHF.

V and J are TRBV6-1 and TRBJ1-6; a possible D gene is TRBD1 (6 bases). The V and J ends lost 7 bases and 7 bases respectively, with 11 bases between them. There are 13 residues in the CDR3. Germline CDR1 and CDR2: MNHNS and SASEGT. CDR3 amino acids: CASKGTLNSPLHF. CDR3 nucleotide sequence: TGTGCCAGCAAGGGGACATTGAATTCACCCCTCCACTTT.

This clone occurred once. The CDR3 protein is CASSLAIGEQYF. The CDR3 nucleotides are TGTGCCAGTAGCCTGGCCATCGGGGAGCAGTACTTC. The chain uses TRBV19 and TRBJ2-7; D call uncertain. CDR1 and CDR2 from the germline V gene are LNHDA and SQIVND (reference sequence). The CDR3 has 12 residues. Trimming shortened V by 6 bases and J by 7 bases, and 13 bases separated the two germline ends.

This sequence joins TRBV5-4 and TRBJ1-1, with TRBD1 matching 8 bases. Germline values: CDR1 SGHNT, CDR2 YYREEE (reference sequence). J gave up 5 bases and V 7 bases, and 7 bases lay outside the gene matches. CDR3 length: 13 amino acids. The CDR3 is CASGYRGMTEAFF. The CDR3 DNA is TGTGCCAGCGGGTACAGGGGGATGACTGAAGCTTTCTTT.

The chain has TRBV5-1 and TRBJ1-1; D is ambiguous. The V end lost 4 bases, the J end lost 1 base, and 11 bases lay between the germline ends. Germline V lookup: CDR1 SGHRS, CDR2 YFSETQ. The CDR3 sequence is 14 residues long. CDR3 amino acids: CASSPLNANTEAFF. DNA for the CDR3: TGCGCCAGCAGCCCATTAAATGCGAACACTGAAGCTTTCTTT.

The J gene is TRBJ1-4, the V gene TRBV10-3, with TRBD1 matching over 11 bases. The V gene's germline CDR1 is ENHRY and CDR2 SYGVKD. The CDR3 is 15 residues long. The V segment lost 4 bases and the J segment 5 bases; nucleotides outside the gene matches: 3. CDR3 DNA sequence: TGTGCCATCAGTGGGACAGGGGGCAGGAATGAAAAACTGTTTTTT. It encodes CAISGTGGRNEKLFF.

The rearrangement uses TRBV19 and TRBJ1-5; no clear D. Germline CDR1 reads LNHDA; CDR2 reads SQIVND (reference sequence). The V end was cut by 2 bases, the J end by 3 bases, with 8 bases between. The CDR3 is 14 residues long. CDR3 protein: CASSILRFNQPQHF. CDR3 DNA: TGTGCCAGTAGTATACTCAGGTTCAATCAGCCCCAGCATTTT.

The table lists this clone with a few counts. This chain connects TRBV7-2 to TRBJ2-1; 8 bases line up with TRBD1. Unmatched junction bases numbered 4, after V lost 6 bases and J lost 0 bases. CDR1 is SGHTA, CDR2 FQGNSA, per germline. This CDR3 has 15 amino acids. As DNA, the CDR3 is TGTGCCAGCAGTTTTACAGGGGGCTCCTACAATGAGCAGTTCTTC. Translating gives CASSFTGGSYNEQFF.

The genes are TRBV28 and TRBJ1-2; 8 nucleotides align to TRBD1. The junction had 4 bases not matched to a gene; V was cut back by 3 bases and J by 7 bases. Germline V CDR1 and CDR2: MDHEN, SYDVKM. The CDR3 length is 13 residues. CDR3 region: CASSLPDRGGYTF. The CDR3 nucleotides are TGTGCCAGCAGTTTGCCCGACAGGGGTGGCTACACCTTC.

The chain carries TRBV11-2 and TRBJ1-2, with D perhaps TRBD1 (5 bases). The CDR3 length is 16 residues. Germline values: CDR1 SGHAT, CDR2 FQNNGV. V shed 5 bases and J shed 3 bases, with 19 bases lying between them. CDR3 loop: CASSPTRGQKDYGYTF. In DNA, the CDR3 is TGTGCCAGCAGCCCCACACGGGGCCAGAAGGACTATGGCTACACCTTC.